A selection of T cell receptor beta chains follows, all from one sample in a study of blood T cell repertoires in COVID-19. Method: immunoSEQ multiplex PCR; TCRdb's copy keeps in-frame clones and lacks some. The data show 100,000 to 150,000 clones, 74% seen once. Sequencing was performed on peripheral blood. The receptors were sampled from a man between 60 and 70 years old with acute or convalescent COVID-19. The CDR3 runs from the conserved cysteine through the conserved F or W. A D gene is named only where the DNA matches it firmly. For some rows the clone size is stated as once, few or many, or as a class when expanded; others skip it.

v_gene	j_gene	abundance	d_gene	CDR3nt	CDR3aa
TRBV3-1/TRBV3-2	TRBJ2-3	NA	NA	TGTGCCAGCAGCCAAGATTTTGTAACTAGCACAGATACGCAGTATTTT	CASSQDFVTSTDTQYF
TRBV6-5	TRBJ2-7	NA	TRBD1	TGTGCCAGCAGCCGACTCACAGGGGACTACGAGCAGTACTTC	CASSRLTGDYEQYF
TRBV24-1	TRBJ1-6	NA	NA	TGTGCCACTCCAATTGGACAGTCATATAATTCACCCCTCCACTTT	CATPIGQSYNSPLHF
TRBV24-1	TRBJ2-1	NA	TRBD2	TGTGCCACCAGTGTTGTAGCTAGCGGGACCTACAATGAGCAGTTCTTC	CATSVVASGTYNEQFF
TRBV6-5	TRBJ2-7	NA	NA	TGTGCCAGCAGAAAGGAGGGTACCTACGAGCAGTACTTC	CASRKEGTYEQYF
TRBV24-1	TRBJ2-1	NA	TRBD2	TGTGCCACCAGTGATCCCACGGGGGGACGGCAAGAGCAGTTCTTC	CATSDPTGGRQEQFF
TRBV6-5	TRBJ2-3	NA	TRBD2	TGTGCCAGCAGTTCACTAGCGGGATCGGCAGATACGCAGTATTTT	CASSSLAGSADTQYF
TRBV2	TRBJ1-2	few	NA	TGTGCCAGCGGCAGGGTTTATGGCTACACCTTC	CASGRVYGYTF
TRBV18	TRBJ1-1	few	TRBD1	TGTGCCAGCTCAGGGACAGGGACCACTGAAGCTTTCTTT	CASSGTGTTEAFF
TRBV10-3	TRBJ2-7	NA	TRBD2	TGTGCCACCTCTATTGCGGGGGAAGACGTCTCCTACGAGCAGTACTTC	CATSIAGEDVSYEQYF
TRBV5-6	TRBJ2-1	NA	NA	TGTGCCAGCAGCTTTAGGTTGGCTAGCTCCGGCAATGAGCAGTTCTTC	CASSFRLASSGNEQFF